This passage covers 29 T cell receptor beta chains from one sample sequenced in a study of cytomegalovirus exposure and HLA in healthy donors. The primer mix had 60 Vbeta and 13 Jbeta primers. Generated by immunoSEQ multiplex PCR, the TCRdb table keeps only in-frame clones and is missing some. Here the sample spans approximately 74,000 clones, less than 75% being singletons. The source material was PBMCs. These receptors were collected from a man aged 30 to 45 in good health and CMV-seropositive.

The chain is built from TRBV6-6 and TRBJ2-7; 8 nucleotides align to TRBD1. This CDR3 contains 15 residues. CDR1 is MNHNY, CDR2 SVGAGI, per germline (reference sequence). The junction had 9 bases not matched to a gene; V was cut back by 6 bases and J by 2 bases. The CDR3: CASSSDREIPYEQYF. The CDR3 bases are TGTGCCAGCAGCTCGGACAGGGAAATACCCTACGAGCAGTACTTC.

The J gene is TRBJ1-4, the V gene TRBV9, with D maybe TRBD1 (6 bases). In germline, CDR1 is SGDLS, CDR2 YYNGEE. CDR3 length equals 17 residues. Trimming shortened V by 4 bases and J by 1 base, and 17 bases separated the two germline ends. In DNA, the CDR3 is TGTGCCAGCAGCCTTGGGGTTAAGACAGGAACTAATGAAAAACTGTTTTTT. Translating gives CASSLGVKTGTNEKLFF.

V usage is TRBV2 and J usage is TRBJ1-1; 8 bases are a match to TRBD1. CDR3 size: 16 residues. Germline V lookup: CDR1 SNHLY, CDR2 FYNNEI. V shed 8 bases and J 1 base; nucleotides not matched to a gene: 12. Here the CDR3 reads CASFPETGVGNTEAFF. In DNA form, the CDR3 reads TGTGCCAGCTTTCCCGAGACAGGGGTCGGGAACACTGAAGCTTTCTTT.

The chain combines TRBV30 with TRBJ2-7, with 7 positions matching TRBD1. The CDR3 consists of 13 residues. CDR1 GTSNPN and CDR2 SVGIG come from the germline V gene (reference sequence). The trim removed 8 bases at V and 2 bases at J, leaving 9 bases unmatched. The CDR3 DNA follows: TGTGCCGCAAACCGGGACAGTACCTACGAGCAGTACTTC. It codes for CAANRDSTYEQYF.

This chain uses TRBV5-1 with TRBJ1-1; 11 nucleotides match TRBD1. In germline, CDR1 is SGHRS, CDR2 YFSETQ. CDR3 size: 15 residues. V was clipped by 4 bases and J by 4 bases; unmatched bases: 6. The CDR3 nucleotides read TGCGCCAGCAGCAGGTGGGGGACAGGGGGCACTGAAGCTTTCTTT. Residues: CASSRWGTGGTEAFF.

The DNA of the CDR3 is TGTGCCAGCAGCTTGAGGGGCAACCAAGAGACCCAGTACTTC. Translation: CASSLRGNQETQYF. The chain is built from TRBV5-6 and TRBJ2-5; possible D gene TRBD1, 5 bases. V lost 1 base and J 0 bases, leaving 7 bases between the germline ends. The CDR3 spans 14 residues. Per the germline V gene, CDR1 is SGHDT and CDR2 is YYEEEE. The variable domain in full, completed from reference TRBV5-6 and TRBJ2-5, reads DAGVTQSPTHLIKTRGQQVTLRCSPKSGHDTVSWYQQALGQGPQFIFQYYEEEERQRGNFPDRFSGHQFPNYSSELNVNALLLGDSALYLCASSLRGNQETQYFGPGTRLLVL.

This clone has just a few counts. The chain couples TRBV2 to TRBJ1-2; 7 bases are a match to TRBD1. Germline V CDR1 and CDR2: SNHLY, FYNNEI. Trimming cost V 6 bases and J 4 bases; bases outside gene matches: 5. The CDR3 length is 13 residues. The DNA for the CDR3 is TGTGCCAGCAGCAGGAACAGGGGCTATGGCTACACCTTC. Amino acid sequence: CASSRNRGYGYTF.

The chain recombines TRBV7-9 with TRBJ2-7; no clear D. V was trimmed by 5 bases and J by 2 bases, leaving 19 bases between them. Germline-derived CDR1 and CDR2 are SEHNR and FQNEAQ (reference sequence). CDR3 length: 16 amino acids. The CDR3 reads CASSHVGGPATYEQYF. Written as DNA, the CDR3 is TGTGCCAGCAGCCATGTTGGCGGTCCCGCTACCTACGAGCAGTACTTC.

This clone has more than one count but fewer than ten. The rearrangement joins TRBV5-1 to TRBJ2-6, with D possibly being TRBD2 (5 bases). Trimming left V 1 base short and J 4 bases short, with 9 bases between. CDR1 SGHRS and CDR2 YFSETQ come from the germline V gene. The CDR3 sequence is 15 residues long. The CDR3 loop reads CASSLRGSGANVLTF. CDR3 in DNA: TGCGCCAGCAGCTTGAGAGGGAGCGGGGCCAACGTCCTGACTTTC.

The V and J genes are TRBV28 and TRBJ2-1; possible D gene TRBD1, 5 bases. The length of the CDR3 is 14 residues. Trimming shortened V by 9 bases and J by 4 bases, and 16 bases separated the two germline ends. Germline V gives CDR1 MDHEN, CDR2 SYDVKM. The CDR3 coding sequence is TGTGCCAGTCAGAAGGAAGACAGATACAATGAGCAGTTCTTC. This sequence encodes CASQKEDRYNEQFF.

About this clone itself: Other DNA sequences within the sample encode an identical CDR3. J is TRBJ2-1 and V is TRBV6-1; D might be TRBD1 (6 bases). V shed 1 base and J shed 13 bases, with 8 bases lying between them. CDR1 is MNHNS, CDR2 SASEGT, per germline. This CDR3 has 11 residues. This chain's CDR3 is CASSEGRGQFF. CDR3 DNA sequence: TGTGCCAGCAGTGAAGGCAGGGGACAGTTCTTC.

V and J are TRBV5-1 and TRBJ2-3; 11 positions agree with TRBD2. This CDR3 is built from 14 residues. V was pared by 9 bases and J by 2 bases, with 5 bases of the junction left unmatched. Germline CDR1 SGHRS, CDR2 YFSETQ. The CDR3, as DNA: TGCGCCATCGAGACTAGCGGGGACACAGATACGCAGTATTTT. Protein sequence: CAIETSGDTDTQYF.

This clone was seen just once. The V and J genes are TRBV28 and TRBJ1-1; no reliable D call. Germline values: CDR1 MDHEN, CDR2 SYDVKM. The CDR3 is 24 residues long. Trimming took 5 bases from V and 0 from J, leaving 40 bases between them. The CDR3 protein is CASSPNPYSRQGSRASFMNTEAFF. The CDR3 region has the DNA TGTGCCAGCAGTCCTAACCCATACTCTCGACAAGGCTCGAGGGCTTCCTTCATGAACACTGAAGCTTTCTTT.

The chain recombines TRBV5-1 with TRBJ2-3, with unresolved D. In germline, CDR1 is SGHRS, CDR2 YFSETQ. V was trimmed by 1 base and J by 3 bases, leaving 9 bases between them. This CDR3 has 14 residues. CDR3 amino acids: CASSLTTGTDTQYF. In nucleotides, the CDR3 is TGCGCCAGCAGCTTGACGACCGGGACAGATACGCAGTATTTT.

The chain links TRBV15 to TRBJ1-5; 9 nucleotides agree with TRBD1. From germline, CDR1 is LNHNV and CDR2 YYDKDF (reference sequence). The CDR3 contains 15 residues. V lost 2 bases to trimming and J lost 4 bases; unmatched junction nucleotides: 3. The CDR3, as DNA: TGTGCCACCAGCAGAAGGACAGGGGTAAATCAGCCCCAGCATTTT. It is translated as CATSRRTGVNQPQHF.

In this sample, this clone turned up a few times. The chain is built from TRBV7-9 and TRBJ2-4; 8 nucleotides align to TRBD2. CDR1 is SEHNR, CDR2 FQNEAQ, per germline (reference sequence). V gave up 1 base and J gave up 5 bases; unmatched junction bases: 4. This CDR3 spans 15 amino acids. This CDR3 is CASSLDGGGQNIQYF. DNA for the CDR3: TGTGCCAGCAGCTTAGACGGGGGGGGCCAAAACATTCAGTACTTC.

The gene calls are TRBV5-1 and TRBJ2-3, with TRBD2 matching 12 bases. The V gene end was trimmed by 0 bases and the J gene end by 0 bases; junction bases not matched to a gene: 5. This CDR3 spans 18 amino acids. Per the germline V gene, CDR1 is SGHRS and CDR2 is YFSETQ. The DNA for the CDR3 is TGCGCCAGCAGCTTGGGGGAACTAGCGGGGGGTAGCACAGATACGCAGTATTTT. Amino acids: CASSLGELAGGSTDTQYF.

The rearrangement joins TRBV19 to TRBJ1-5; D gene ambiguous. This CDR3 region has 14 residues. CDR1 is LNHDA and CDR2 is SQIVND in the germline V gene (reference sequence). V was cut by 8 bases and J by 0 bases, with 11 bases left in between. The CDR3 protein is CASDIIYSNQPQHF. The CDR3 DNA follows: TGTGCCAGTGATATAATCTATAGCAATCAGCCCCAGCATTTT.

The chain joins TRBV6-5 to TRBJ2-5, with D possibly TRBD1 on 5 matching bases. Germline V lookup: CDR1 MNHEY, CDR2 SVGAGI. Trimming shortened V by 5 bases and J by 6 bases, and 13 bases separated the two germline ends. This CDR3 contains 13 residues. The CDR3 sequence: CASSRTLRQTQYF. CDR3 bases: TGTGCCAGCAGTCGGACACTTCGACAGACCCAGTACTTC.

The chain couples TRBV6-5 to TRBJ2-3, with D possibly being TRBD1 (6 bases). Trimming left V 7 bases short and J 6 bases short, with 11 bases between. Germline V gene data show CDR1 as MNHEY and CDR2 as SVGAGI. This CDR3 is built from 12 residues. CDR3 sequence (DNA): TGTGCCAGCATTGACAGGACGGATACGCAGTATTTT. Encoded protein: CASIDRTDTQYF.

This clone was seen only a few times. V is TRBV15 and J is TRBJ2-5; D not resolved. V dropped 2 bases and J dropped 4 bases, with 14 bases sitting between them. The CDR3 runs 15 residues. In germline, CDR1 is LNHNV, CDR2 YYDKDF (reference sequence). CDR3 loop: CATSRIPFEAETQYF. The CDR3 DNA reads TGTGCCACCAGCAGAATCCCCTTTGAGGCAGAGACCCAGTACTTC.

CDR3 region: CASLAVGETQYF. The CDR3 DNA reads TGTGCCAGCCTGGCGGTCGGAGAGACCCAGTACTTC. The rearrangement joins TRBV7-9 to TRBJ2-5; D is unclear. V dropped 8 bases and J dropped 4 bases, with 11 bases sitting between them. The length of the CDR3 is 12 residues. Germline assignment: CDR1 SEHNR and CDR2 FQNEAQ (reference sequence).

V usage is TRBV10-3 and J usage is TRBJ1-5; no definite D call. Germline-derived CDR1 and CDR2 are ENHRY and SYGVKD. The CDR3 has 14 residues. V was shortened by 0 bases and J by 4 bases, with 7 bases between the two germline ends. The CDR3 loop is CAISESTGNQPQHF. CDR3 DNA sequence: TGTGCCATCAGTGAGTCGACTGGGAATCAGCCCCAGCATTTT.

The rearrangement links TRBV2 to TRBJ2-1; 7 bases line up with TRBD2. The CDR3 is made up of 14 amino acids. Germline assignment: CDR1 SNHLY and CDR2 FYNNEI. After removal of 6 bases from V and 7 bases from J, the junction contained 9 bases not matched to a gene. The CDR3 region is CASRGDYRPNEQFF. The CDR3 DNA is TGTGCCAGCAGAGGGGACTACCGACCGAATGAGCAGTTCTTC.

A word on this clone: Relative to the germline gene, one junction end is altered; a read error may explain this. The CDR3 region has the DNA TGTGCCAGCAGCCTAGCTTCAGGGTCTAGCACAGATACGCAGTATTTT. The encoded protein is CASSLASGSSTDTQYF. The V call is TRBV7-6, the J call TRBJ2-3; D is perhaps TRBD1 or TRBD2 (5 bases each). The CDR3 contains 16 residues. CDR1 and CDR2 from the germline V gene are SGHVS and FNYEAQ.

Only one count was recorded for this clone. The J gene is TRBJ2-3, the V gene TRBV6-1; D is ambiguous. Trimming shortened V by 4 bases and J by 1 base, and 9 bases separated the two germline ends. CDR1 is MNHNS and CDR2 is SASEGT in the germline V gene. The CDR3 spans 14 residues. As DNA, the CDR3 is TGTGCCAGCAGTGTTGGAGAGGGCACAGATACGCAGTATTTT. Its protein product is CASSVGEGTDTQYF.

V gene TRBV5-1 combines with J gene TRBJ1-1, with a tentative D call TRBD1 (6 bases). In germline, CDR1 is SGHRS, CDR2 YFSETQ. This CDR3 has 12 amino acids. Between the trimmed V and J ends, which lost 7 bases and 2 bases, there was a span of 9 bases. CDR3 coding DNA: TGCGCCAGCCTCGGGACAAACACTGAAGCTTTCTTT. This sequence encodes CASLGTNTEAFF.

The sample holds a few counts of this clone. This chain connects TRBV5-1 to TRBJ2-1, with TRBD1 matching over 8 bases. V lost 6 bases, J lost 7 bases, and 12 bases stayed unmatched. This CDR3 comprises 15 residues. Per the germline V gene, CDR1 is SGHRS and CDR2 is YFSETQ. CDR3 nucleotide sequence: TGCGCCAGCAATTGGAACGGACAGGGTGAAAATGAGCAGTTCTTC. Its translation is CASNWNGQGENEQFF.

The sample holds a few counts of this clone. The CDR3 bases are TGTGCCAGCAGCGTAGCTACGGGGGAGACCCAGTACTTC. Protein: CASSVATGETQYF. The chain uses TRBV9 and TRBJ2-5, with D maybe TRBD2 (5 bases). The V end was cut by 0 bases, the J end by 5 bases, with 8 bases between. Germline CDR1 SGDLS, CDR2 YYNGEE. The CDR3 has 13 amino acids.